The 18 T cell receptor beta chains listed next were all sequenced from one sample in a study of blood T cell repertoires in COVID-19. Sequenced by immunoSEQ multiplex PCR; TCRdb stores in-frame clones only, minus some. This sample yields around 340,000 clones, of which around nine tenths are seen a single time; approximately 0.97% belongs to the top ten. The material sequenced was PBMCs or T cells enriched from blood (not recorded which). All receptors come from a woman between 25 and 40 years old who had been exposed to COVID-19.

This chain links TRBV5-1 with TRBJ1-1; D call uncertain. The CDR3 runs 14 residues. The germline CDR1 and CDR2 sequences are SGHRS and YFSETQ. Trimming took off 2 bases at V and 6 bases at J, with 14 bases between the two ends. The CDR3 bases are TGCGCCAGCAGCTTTTCCGAGGGATGGTCTGAAGCTTTCTTT. Its translation is CASSFSEGWSEAFF. Combining the CDR3 with reference TRBV5-1 and TRBJ1-1 gives the whole variable domain KAGVTQTPRYLIKTRGQQVTLSCSPISGHRSVSWYQQTPGQGLQFLFEYFSETQRNKGNFPGRFSGRQFSNSRSEMNVSTLELGDSALYLCASSFSEGWSEAFFGQGTRLTVV.

The CDR3, as DNA: TGTGCCAGCAGCTCCGGACAGCCCGGCTCCTATAATTCACCCCTCCACTTT. This translates into CASSSGQPGSYNSPLHF. This chain joins TRBV7-9 and TRBJ1-6; maybe TRBD1 (6 bases). Germline CDR1 is SEHNR and CDR2 is FQNEAQ (reference sequence). V gave up 4 bases and J gave up 0 bases, with 13 bases separating them. This CDR3 has 17 residues.

J is TRBJ2-7 and V is TRBV2; TRBD2 agrees at 8 bases. The J segment lost 2 bases and the V segment lost 11 bases, leaving 14 bases of the junction unmatched. Per the germline V gene, CDR1 is SNHLY and CDR2 is FYNNEI. The CDR3 sequence is 15 residues long. The CDR3 loop reads CALTRAGGPTYEQYF. The CDR3 nucleotides are TGTGCCCTAACTCGGGCGGGAGGTCCAACCTACGAGCAGTACTTC. The full variable domain, with the rest looked up from reference TRBV2 and TRBJ2-7, is EPEVTQTPSHQVTQMGQEVILRCVPISNHLYFYWYRQILGQKVEFLVSFYNNEISEKSEIFDDQFSVERPDGSNFTLKIRSTKLEDSAMYFCALTRAGGPTYEQYFGPGTRLTVT.

The V gene is TRBV30, the J gene TRBJ2-7; D might be TRBD2 (6 bases). The CDR3 sequence is 15 residues long. With 2 bases removed from V and 3 bases from J, the gap between germline ends came to 17 bases. The germline gives CDR1 GTSNPN, CDR2 SVGIG (reference sequence). The CDR3 nucleotides are TGTGCCTGGAGTTTAAAAGGGGCGGGAAGCTACGAGCAGTACTTC. This gives the protein CAWSLKGAGSYEQYF. Variable domain in full (rest from reference TRBV30 and TRBJ2-7): SQTIHQWPATLVQPVGSPLSLECTVEGTSNPNLYWYRQAAGRGLQLLFYSVGIGQISSEVPQNLSASRPQDRQFILSSKKLLLSDSGFYLCAWSLKGAGSYEQYFGPGTRLTVT.

J is TRBJ2-7 and V is TRBV18; TRBD2 aligns across 14 bases. CDR1 and CDR2 from the germline V gene are KGHSH and LQKENI. V dropped 2 bases and J dropped 7; count of bases not matched to a gene: 13. The CDR3 length is 18 residues. CDR3 DNA sequence: TGTGCCAGCTCACCAAAACCGAGCGGGACTAGCGGGAGTGGGGAGCAGTACTTC. Amino acids: CASSPKPSGTSGSGEQYF.

The chain carries TRBV6-5 and TRBJ2-7; 10 nucleotides align to TRBD2. The germline CDR1 and CDR2 sequences are MNHEY and SVGAGI. With 8 bases clipped from V and 5 bases from J, the junction kept 9 bases outside the gene matches. This CDR3 contains 14 residues. CDR3 sequence: CASLAGAPGDEQYF. CDR3 nucleotide sequence: TGTGCCAGCCTAGCGGGAGCCCCCGGGGACGAGCAGTACTTC.

The rearrangement uses TRBV28 and TRBJ2-3, with D possibly being TRBD1 (7 bases). From germline, CDR1 is MDHEN and CDR2 SYDVKM. This CDR3 is 16 amino acids long. The V end lost 6 bases, the J end lost 0 bases, and 16 bases lay between the germline ends. The CDR3 is CASSRGTVSSTDTQYF. The CDR3 DNA is TGTGCCAGCAGCCGGGGGACAGTTTCTAGCACAGATACGCAGTATTTT.

The chain recombines TRBV7-3 with TRBJ2-3, with 11 positions matching TRBD2. Germline CDR1 reads SGHTA; CDR2 reads FQGTGA. The J segment lost 1 base and the V segment lost 4 bases, leaving 10 bases of the junction unmatched. The CDR3 contains 18 residues. The CDR3 spells CASSSTEGTSGRTDTQYF. As DNA, the CDR3 is TGTGCCAGCAGCTCCACCGAGGGGACTAGCGGTCGCACAGATACGCAGTATTTT.

The chain couples TRBV10-1 to TRBJ2-7, with 8 bases that match TRBD2. Per germline, CDR1 WNHNN and CDR2 SYGVQD (reference sequence). Losses at the gene ends were 10 bases for V and 4 bases for J; bases not matched to a gene: 6. The CDR3 loop spans 12 amino acids. CDR3 sequence (DNA): TGCGCCACCCGCGCGGGAGGTTACGAGCAGTACTTC. This gives the protein CATRAGGYEQYF.

The chain is built from TRBV6-5 and TRBJ1-1; weak D call: TRBD1 (6 bases). Deletions cut 3 bases from V and 3 bases from J, with 14 bases between. The germline CDR1 and CDR2 sequences are MNHEY and SVGAGI. The CDR3 covers 15 residues. The CDR3 sequence is CASSYMGARDTEAFF. CDR3 nucleotide sequence: TGTGCCAGCAGTTATATGGGGGCGCGGGACACTGAAGCTTTCTTT.

This clone was observed a single time. Other DNA sequences in the sample encode the same CDR3. CDR3 nucleotide sequence: TGTGCCAGCAGTTCGGGACAGGTAAACACTGAAGCTTTCTTT. It translates to CASSSGQVNTEAFF. This sequence joins TRBV28 and TRBJ1-1, with TRBD1 identical over 8 bases. J lost 2 bases, V lost 4 bases, and 3 bases had no gene match. The germline gives CDR1 MDHEN, CDR2 SYDVKM. The CDR3 runs 14 residues.

V gene TRBV25-1 combines with J gene TRBJ2-7; 9 nucleotides line up with TRBD1. Germline V lookup: CDR1 MGHDK, CDR2 SYGVNS. The CDR3 extends over 17 amino acids. Trimming removed 4 bases from V and 2 bases from J; junction bases left unmatched: 12. CDR3 loop: CASSAGTGTFAAYEQYF. In DNA, the CDR3 is TGTGCCAGCAGTGCCGGGACAGGGACTTTTGCAGCCTACGAGCAGTACTTC.

The CDR3 reads CASSDRREGPQETQYF. Written as DNA, the CDR3 is TGCGCCAGCAGTGATAGGCGGGAGGGCCCCCAAGAGACCCAGTACTTC. The chain is built from TRBV10-1 and TRBJ2-5; TRBD2 matches at 9 bases. The CDR3 has 16 residues. Per germline, CDR1 WNHNN and CDR2 SYGVQD (reference sequence). Trimming at V came to 3 bases and at J to 1 base, leaving 6 bases not matched to a gene.

The sample holds a few counts of this clone. The V call is TRBV29-1, the J call TRBJ1-4; maybe TRBD1 (5 bases). Trimming took 0 bases from V and 8 from J, leaving 16 bases between them. The CDR3 length is 15 residues. CDR1 and CDR2 (germline): SQVTM, ANQGSEA. In nucleotides, the CDR3 is TGCAGCGTTGAAGATGGGCGGGGGGTTTCCGAAAAACTGTTTTTT. This sequence encodes CSVEDGRGVSEKLFF. Full variable domain (missing parts from reference TRBV29-1 and TRBJ1-4): SAVISQKPSRDICQRGTSLTIQCQVDSQVTMMFWYRQQPGQSLTLIATANQGSEATYESGFVIDKFPISRPNLTFSTLTVSNMSPEDSSIYLCSVEDGRGVSEKLFFGSGTQLSVL.

The genes are TRBV7-3 and TRBJ2-1, with 7 nucleotides matching TRBD2. The CDR3 has 14 residues. Germline values: CDR1 SGHTA, CDR2 FQGTGA. Unmatched junction bases numbered 7, after V lost 5 bases and J lost 6 bases. In DNA, the CDR3 is TGTGCCAGCAGCCGGACTTCGGGGGGCAATGAGCAGTTCTTC. Translation: CASSRTSGGNEQFF.

In this sample, this clone turned up once. V gene TRBV24-1 combines with J gene TRBJ2-2; 11 bases align to TRBD1. Germline V gene sequence: CDR1 KGHDR, CDR2 SFDVKD. The CDR3 consists of 16 residues. After removal of 3 bases from V and 7 bases from J, the junction contained 6 bases not matched to a gene. The CDR3, as DNA: TGTGCCACCAGTGATAGAGGACAGGGGGCGATCGGGGAGCTGTTTTTT. This sequence encodes CATSDRGQGAIGELFF.

J is TRBJ1-2 and V is TRBV2; TRBD1 matches 9 bases. Looked up from germline, CDR1 is SNHLY and CDR2 is FYNNEI. The CDR3 extends over 13 amino acids. With V trimmed by 8 bases and J by 5 bases, 6 bases remained unmatched. This CDR3 reads CASRGTGRYGYTF. The CDR3, as DNA: TGTGCCAGCCGGGGGACAGGGAGATATGGCTACACCTTC.

The V and J genes are TRBV6-1 and TRBJ1-3; maybe TRBD1 (5 bases). The CDR3 consists of 19 residues. The germline V gene has CDR1 MNHNS and CDR2 SASEGT. V was shortened by 2 bases and J by 0 bases, with 20 bases between the two germline ends. The CDR3 nucleotides read TGTGCCAGCAGTGAAAAGGTCGGGGCGGGGCGGCTCTCTGGAAACACCATATATTTT. This encodes CASSEKVGAGRLSGNTIYF.